This record concerns one T cell receptor beta chain sequence. Its antigen is still unknown. Base quality data are lacking; no much larger clone is found one base away. The library was built by means of 5' RACE. The sample was run on an Illumina HiSeq 2500. The second PCR ran for about 6 to 12 cycles and used a J-beta primer mix along with a sample-barcoded 5' primer. Each TCR beta cDNA molecule received a unique molecular identifier from a template-switch 5' adaptor carrying 12 random nucleotides. At least 2.5 million CDR3-containing paired-end reads were obtained from each sample. First-strand cDNA synthesis was performed from all RNA using the Mint cDNA synthesis kit, with priming by a TRBC-specific oligonucleotide. Following uracil-DNA glycosylase treatment, all cDNA underwent a first 18-cycle PCR with the universal primers M1SS and BC2_uni_R. Under the source paper's analysis protocol: For normalization, 1 million high-quality reads were randomly selected from each sample, with every read carrying a distinct molecular identifier. Instead of being binned into consensus sequences, reads that shared molecular identifiers were thrown out. MiTCR, set to a Q25 quality threshold and the strictest error-elimination algorithm, was used for CDR3 identification, clonotype clustering and error correction. A nonparametric unseen species model with Euler transformation was used to estimate lower-bound total TCR beta diversity. TCRdb trimmed the raw reads at Q25, called clones with MiXCR and kept productive beta chains. Rows with a matching CDR3 protein are joined into one entry that keeps the most common DNA and genes. The V and J calls were not made by the authors but by TCRdb's processing. The sample includes about 670,000 distinct CDR3 sequences, with over 40% observed a single time. The ten largest account for about 32% of the sample.

These data are taken from a study of blood T cells in healthy people across ages (dated by TCRdb to 2013 to 2016). As for the study more broadly: In model experiments, template switching captured roughly one uniquely barcoded TCR beta cDNA molecule for every two T cells. To track age-related changes in TCR beta repertoire diversity, the study relied on deep sequencing normalized with unique cDNA molecular identifiers. The donors were divided into four age groups: young (average around 16 years), middle-aged (around 37), aged (approximately 59) and long-lived (around 87). Donors of different ages were randomly distributed across sequencing lanes to avoid experimental bias. The study analyzed two additional independent replicas of 1 million unique cDNA reads from the same blood draw for two donors, one aged 18 to 30 and one aged 80 or older. The paper's findings and limits, for the study overall: Conclusive comparison of naive and antigen-experienced compartments was prevented by the profiling of bulk unsorted PBMCs. The CMV infection status of donors was not known, potentially confounding age-related changes in expanded clonotypes. Compared with the aged group, the long-lived group had more naive CD4+ T cells, fewer expanded clones and increased TCR diversity, suggesting age selection. As age increased, observed TCR beta diversity per million T cells dropped in a roughly linear way, and a significant reduction was already evident by age 40. Total diversity estimates from one million sequenced T cells were considered lower bounds and underestimates. The percentage of naive T cells measured by flow cytometry correlated strongly with observed TCR beta diversity.

In the germline V gene (reference sequence), CDR1 corresponds to MNHEY and CDR2 to SMNVEV. From cysteine to phenylalanine, the CDR3 is 17 amino acids long. This entry keeps only the CDR3 DNA: 51 bases, framed from base 1. V is cut by 2 bases and J by 8 bases, and the space between the germline ends is 22 bases. Donors were a few dozen systemically healthy Caucasian individuals from Russia aged 6 to 90 years. Each donor gave 8 to 10 milliliters of peripheral blood, drawn into EDTA-treated Vacutainer tubes. Ficoll-Paque density-gradient centrifugation was used to isolate PBMCs, with at least 7 million obtained per sample. Total RNA was extracted from PBMCs with Trizol reagent, with at least 6 micrograms obtained per sample. For every donor, flow cytometry on a PBMC aliquot measured the percentage of naive CD45RAhigh/CD27high T cells.

Sequencing was performed on blood. This sequence was found in a man older than 75 in good health. Recombination connected TRBV27 to TRBJ2-1; the D gene is tentatively TRBD1 or TRBD2, each matching 7 bases. Here the CDR3 is given as CASSLRRGTAEYHEQFF. The sequenced DNA is TGTGCCAGCAGTTTACGGCGGGGGACAGCTGAATATCATGAGCAGTTCTTC.